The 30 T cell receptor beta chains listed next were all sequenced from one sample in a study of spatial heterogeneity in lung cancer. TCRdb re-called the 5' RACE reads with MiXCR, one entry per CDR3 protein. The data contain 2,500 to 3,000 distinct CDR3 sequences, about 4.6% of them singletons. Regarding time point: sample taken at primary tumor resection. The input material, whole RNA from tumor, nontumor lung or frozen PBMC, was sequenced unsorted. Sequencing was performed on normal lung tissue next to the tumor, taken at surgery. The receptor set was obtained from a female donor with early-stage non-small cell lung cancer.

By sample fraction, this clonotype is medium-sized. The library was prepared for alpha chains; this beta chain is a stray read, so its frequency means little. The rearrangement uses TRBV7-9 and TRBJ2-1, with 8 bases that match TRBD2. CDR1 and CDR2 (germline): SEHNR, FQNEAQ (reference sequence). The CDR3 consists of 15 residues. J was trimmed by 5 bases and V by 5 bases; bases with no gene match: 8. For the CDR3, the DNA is TGTGCCAGCAGCAGAAGCGGGGGTCTGAACAATGAGCAGTTCTTC. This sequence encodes CASSRSGGLNNEQFF.

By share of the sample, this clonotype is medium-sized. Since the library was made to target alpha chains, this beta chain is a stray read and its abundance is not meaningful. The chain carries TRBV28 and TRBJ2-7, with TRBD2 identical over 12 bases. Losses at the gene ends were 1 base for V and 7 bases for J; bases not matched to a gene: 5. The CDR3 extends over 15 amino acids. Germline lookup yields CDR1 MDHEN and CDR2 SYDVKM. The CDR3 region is CASSLSTSGSREQYF. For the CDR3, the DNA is TGTGCCAGCAGTTTATCGACTAGCGGGAGTCGGGAGCAGTACTTC.

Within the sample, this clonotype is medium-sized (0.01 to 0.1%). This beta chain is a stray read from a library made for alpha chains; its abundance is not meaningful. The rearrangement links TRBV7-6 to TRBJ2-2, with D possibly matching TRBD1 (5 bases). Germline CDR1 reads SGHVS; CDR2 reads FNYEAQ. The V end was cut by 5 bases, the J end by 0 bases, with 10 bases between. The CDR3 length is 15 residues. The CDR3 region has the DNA TGTGCCAGCAGCATACAGGCGACGAACACCGGGGAGCTGTTTTTT. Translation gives CASSIQATNTGELFF.

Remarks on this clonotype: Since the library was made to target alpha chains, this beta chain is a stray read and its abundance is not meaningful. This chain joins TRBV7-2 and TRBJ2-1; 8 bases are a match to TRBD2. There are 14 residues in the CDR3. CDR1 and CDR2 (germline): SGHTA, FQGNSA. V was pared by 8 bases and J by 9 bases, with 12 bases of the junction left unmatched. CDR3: CASAGGREGLEQFF. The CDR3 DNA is TGTGCCAGCGCGGGGGGACGGGAGGGCCTTGAGCAGTTCTTC. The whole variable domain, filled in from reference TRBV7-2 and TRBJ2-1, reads GAGVSQSPSNKVTEKGKDVELRCDPISGHTALYWYRQSLGQGLEFLIYFQGNSAPDKSGLPSDRFSAERTGGSVSTLTIQRTQQEDSAVYLCASAGGREGLEQFFGPGTRLTVL.

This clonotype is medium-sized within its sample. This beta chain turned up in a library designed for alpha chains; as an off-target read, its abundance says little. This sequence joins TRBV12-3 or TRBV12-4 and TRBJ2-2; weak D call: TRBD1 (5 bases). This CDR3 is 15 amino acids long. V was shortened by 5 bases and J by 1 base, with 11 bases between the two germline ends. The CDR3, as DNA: TGTGCCAGCAGTCAAGAGACAGTGAACACCGGGGAGCTGTTTTTT. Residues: CASSQETVNTGELFF.

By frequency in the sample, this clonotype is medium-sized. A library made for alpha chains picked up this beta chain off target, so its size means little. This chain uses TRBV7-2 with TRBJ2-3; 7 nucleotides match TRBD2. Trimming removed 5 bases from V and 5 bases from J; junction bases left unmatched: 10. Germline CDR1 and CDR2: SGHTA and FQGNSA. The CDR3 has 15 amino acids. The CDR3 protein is CASSPSAGRGDTQYF. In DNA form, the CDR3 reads TGTGCCAGCAGCCCCTCGGCGGGGAGGGGAGATACGCAGTATTTT.

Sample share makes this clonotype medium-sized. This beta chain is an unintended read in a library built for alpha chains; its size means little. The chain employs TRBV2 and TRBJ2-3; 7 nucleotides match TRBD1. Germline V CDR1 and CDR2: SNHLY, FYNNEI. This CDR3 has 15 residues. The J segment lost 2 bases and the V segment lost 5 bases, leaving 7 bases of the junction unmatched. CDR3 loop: CASSMGQLLTDTQYF. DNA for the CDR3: TGTGCCAGCAGTATGGGACAGCTTCTCACAGATACGCAGTATTTT.

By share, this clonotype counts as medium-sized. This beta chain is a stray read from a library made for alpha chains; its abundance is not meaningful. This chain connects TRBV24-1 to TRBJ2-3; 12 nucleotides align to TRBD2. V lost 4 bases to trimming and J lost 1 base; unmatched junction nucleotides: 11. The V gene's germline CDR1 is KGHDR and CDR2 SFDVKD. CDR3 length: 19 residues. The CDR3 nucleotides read TGTGCCACCAGTGACCTTTGGACTAGCGGGACGGGGGGCACAGATACGCAGTATTTT. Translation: CATSDLWTSGTGGTDTQYF.

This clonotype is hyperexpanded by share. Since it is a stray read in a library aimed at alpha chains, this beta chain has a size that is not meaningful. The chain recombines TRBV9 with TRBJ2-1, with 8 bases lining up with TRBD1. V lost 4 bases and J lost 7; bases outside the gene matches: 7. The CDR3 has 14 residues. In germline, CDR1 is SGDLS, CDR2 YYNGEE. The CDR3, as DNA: TGTGCCAGCAGCCCGATACAGGGGGTAAATGAGCAGTTCTTC. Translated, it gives CASSPIQGVNEQFF.

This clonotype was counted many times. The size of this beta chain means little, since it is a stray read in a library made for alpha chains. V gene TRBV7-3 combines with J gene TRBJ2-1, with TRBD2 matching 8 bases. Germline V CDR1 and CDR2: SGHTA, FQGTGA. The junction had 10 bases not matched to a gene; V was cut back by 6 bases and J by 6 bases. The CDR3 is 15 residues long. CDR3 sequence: CASRLSGGAFNEQFF. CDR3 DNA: TGTGCCAGCAGACTCAGCGGGGGCGCCTTCAATGAGCAGTTCTTC.

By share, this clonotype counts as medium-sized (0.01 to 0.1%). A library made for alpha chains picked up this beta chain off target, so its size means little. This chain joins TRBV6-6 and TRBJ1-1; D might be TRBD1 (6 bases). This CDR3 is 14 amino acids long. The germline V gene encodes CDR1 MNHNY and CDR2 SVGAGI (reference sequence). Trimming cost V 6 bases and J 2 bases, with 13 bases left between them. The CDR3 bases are TGTGCCAGCAGACAGGGAGCCTTTAACACTGAAGCTTTCTTT. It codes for CASRQGAFNTEAFF.

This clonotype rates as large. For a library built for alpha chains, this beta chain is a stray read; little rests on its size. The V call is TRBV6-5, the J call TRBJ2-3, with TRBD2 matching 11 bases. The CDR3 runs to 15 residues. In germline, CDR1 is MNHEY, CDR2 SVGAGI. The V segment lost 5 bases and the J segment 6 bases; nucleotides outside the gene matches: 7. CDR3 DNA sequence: TGTGCCAGCAGTGCCACTAGCGGGAGAATCGATACGCAGTATTTT. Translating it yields CASSATSGRIDTQYF.

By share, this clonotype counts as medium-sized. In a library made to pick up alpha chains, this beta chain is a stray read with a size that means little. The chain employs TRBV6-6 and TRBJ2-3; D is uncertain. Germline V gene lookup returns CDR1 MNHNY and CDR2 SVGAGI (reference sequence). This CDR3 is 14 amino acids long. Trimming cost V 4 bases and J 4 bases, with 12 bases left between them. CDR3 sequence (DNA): TGTGCCAGCAGTTTACCGGCTCGCCCAGATACGCAGTATTTT. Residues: CASSLPARPDTQYF.

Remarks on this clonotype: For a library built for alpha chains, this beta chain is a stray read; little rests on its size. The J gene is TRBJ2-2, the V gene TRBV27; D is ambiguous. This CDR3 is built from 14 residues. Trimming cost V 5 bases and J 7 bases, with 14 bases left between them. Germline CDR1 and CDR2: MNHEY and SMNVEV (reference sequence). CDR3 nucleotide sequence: TGTGCCAGCAGTCCACCTCTAAGGCTCGGGGAGCTGTTTTTT. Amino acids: CASSPPLRLGELFF.

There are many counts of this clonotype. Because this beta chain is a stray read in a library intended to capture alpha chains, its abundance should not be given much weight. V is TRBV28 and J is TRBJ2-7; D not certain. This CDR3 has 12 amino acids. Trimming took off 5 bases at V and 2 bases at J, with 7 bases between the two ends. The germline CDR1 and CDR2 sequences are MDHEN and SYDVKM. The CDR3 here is CASSILTYEQYF. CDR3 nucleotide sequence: TGTGCCAGCAGTATCCTCACCTACGAGCAGTACTTC.

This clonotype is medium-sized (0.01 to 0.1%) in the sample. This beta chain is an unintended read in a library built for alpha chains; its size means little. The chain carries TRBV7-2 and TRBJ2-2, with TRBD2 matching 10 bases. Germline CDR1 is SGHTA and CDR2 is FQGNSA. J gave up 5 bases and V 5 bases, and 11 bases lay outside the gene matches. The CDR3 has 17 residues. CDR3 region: CASSPDGLAGVTGELFF. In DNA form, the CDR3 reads TGTGCCAGCAGCCCCGACGGGCTAGCGGGAGTAACCGGGGAGCTGTTTTTT.

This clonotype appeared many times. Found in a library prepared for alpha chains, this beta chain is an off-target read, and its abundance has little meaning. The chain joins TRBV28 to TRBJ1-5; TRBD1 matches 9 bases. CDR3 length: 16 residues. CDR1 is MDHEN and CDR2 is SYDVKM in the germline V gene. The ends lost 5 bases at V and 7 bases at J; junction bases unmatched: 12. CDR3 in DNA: TGTGCCAGCAGTACCCCCTGGACAGGGGCAAGACAGCCCCAGCATTTT. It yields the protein CASSTPWTGARQPQHF.

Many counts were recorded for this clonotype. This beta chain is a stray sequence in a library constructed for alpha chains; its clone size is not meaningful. Here the CDR3 DNA reads TGTGCCAGCAGCTTGGGTCCAGGCTCCATTGCCTACGAGCAGTACTTC. Its protein is CASSLGPGSIAYEQYF. The chain employs TRBV5-6 and TRBJ2-7, with D unclear. V lost 0 bases, J lost 2 bases, and 15 bases lay in between. Germline V gene lookup returns CDR1 SGHDT and CDR2 YYEEEE. The CDR3 is 16 amino acids.

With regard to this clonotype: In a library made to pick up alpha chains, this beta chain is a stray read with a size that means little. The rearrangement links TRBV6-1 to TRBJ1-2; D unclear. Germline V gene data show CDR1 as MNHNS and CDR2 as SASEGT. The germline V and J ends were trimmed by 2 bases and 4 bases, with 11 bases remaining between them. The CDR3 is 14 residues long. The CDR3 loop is CASSESGRIYGYTF. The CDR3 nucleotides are TGTGCCAGCAGTGAATCTGGCCGAATCTATGGCTACACCTTC.

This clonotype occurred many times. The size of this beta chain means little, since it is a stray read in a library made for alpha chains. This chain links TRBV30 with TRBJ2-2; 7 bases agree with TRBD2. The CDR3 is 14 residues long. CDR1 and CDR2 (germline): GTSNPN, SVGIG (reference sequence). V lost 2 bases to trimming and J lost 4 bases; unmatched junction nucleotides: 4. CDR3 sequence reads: CAWSRLAVTGELFF. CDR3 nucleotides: TGTGCCTGGAGTCGGCTAGCGGTCACCGGGGAGCTGTTTTTT.

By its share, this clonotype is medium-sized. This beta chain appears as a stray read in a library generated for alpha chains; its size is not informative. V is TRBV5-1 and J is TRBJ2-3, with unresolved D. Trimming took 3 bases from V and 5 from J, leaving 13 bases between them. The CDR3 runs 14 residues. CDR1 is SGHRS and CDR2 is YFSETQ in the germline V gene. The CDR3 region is CASSWAQWGDTQYF. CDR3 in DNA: TGCGCCAGCAGCTGGGCCCAATGGGGAGATACGCAGTATTTT. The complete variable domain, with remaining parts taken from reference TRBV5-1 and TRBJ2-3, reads KAGVTQTPRYLIKTRGQQVTLSCSPISGHRSVSWYQQTPGQGLQFLFEYFSETQRNKGNFPGRFSGRQFSNSRSEMNVSTLELGDSALYLCASSWAQWGDTQYFGPGTRLTVL.

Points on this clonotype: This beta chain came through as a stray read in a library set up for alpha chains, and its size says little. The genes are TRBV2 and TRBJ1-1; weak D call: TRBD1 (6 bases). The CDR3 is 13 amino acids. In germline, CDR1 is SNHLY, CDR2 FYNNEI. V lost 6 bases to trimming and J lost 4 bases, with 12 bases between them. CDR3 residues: CASRYRVGTEAFF. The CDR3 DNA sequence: TGTGCCAGCAGATACAGGGTGGGCACTGAAGCTTTCTTT.

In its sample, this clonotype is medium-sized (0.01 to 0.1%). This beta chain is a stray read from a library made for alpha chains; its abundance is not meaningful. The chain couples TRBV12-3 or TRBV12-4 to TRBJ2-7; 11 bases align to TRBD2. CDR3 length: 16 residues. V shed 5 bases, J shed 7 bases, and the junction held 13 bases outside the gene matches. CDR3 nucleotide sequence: TGTGCCAGCAGTCTAGGACTAGCGGGCGCGGCATGGGAGCAGTACTTC. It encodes CASSLGLAGAAWEQYF.

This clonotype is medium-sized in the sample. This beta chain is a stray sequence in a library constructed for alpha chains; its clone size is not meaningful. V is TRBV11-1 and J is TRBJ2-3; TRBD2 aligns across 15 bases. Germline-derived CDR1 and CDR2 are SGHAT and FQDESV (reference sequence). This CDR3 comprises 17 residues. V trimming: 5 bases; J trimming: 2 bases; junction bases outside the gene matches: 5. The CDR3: CASSPGLAGGATDTQYF. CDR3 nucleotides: TGTGCCAGCAGCCCGGGACTAGCGGGGGGCGCCACAGATACGCAGTATTTT.

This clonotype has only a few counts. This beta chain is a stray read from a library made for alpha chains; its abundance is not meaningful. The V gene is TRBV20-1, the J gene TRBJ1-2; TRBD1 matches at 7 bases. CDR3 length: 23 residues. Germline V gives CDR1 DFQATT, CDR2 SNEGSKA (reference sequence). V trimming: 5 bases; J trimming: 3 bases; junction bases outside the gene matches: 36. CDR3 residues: CSAERVRDSQDVPFLNPYYGYTF. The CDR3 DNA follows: TGCAGTGCTGAGAGGGTCCGGGACAGCCAAGATGTCCCCTTTTTAAACCCCTACTATGGCTACACCTTC.

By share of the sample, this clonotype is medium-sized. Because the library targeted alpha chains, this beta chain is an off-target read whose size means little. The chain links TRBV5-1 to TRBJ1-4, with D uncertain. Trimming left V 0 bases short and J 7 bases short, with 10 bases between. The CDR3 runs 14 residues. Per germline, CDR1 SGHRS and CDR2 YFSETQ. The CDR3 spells CASSLEGMGEKLFF. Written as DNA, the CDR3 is TGCGCCAGCAGCTTGGAAGGGATGGGTGAAAAACTGTTTTTT.

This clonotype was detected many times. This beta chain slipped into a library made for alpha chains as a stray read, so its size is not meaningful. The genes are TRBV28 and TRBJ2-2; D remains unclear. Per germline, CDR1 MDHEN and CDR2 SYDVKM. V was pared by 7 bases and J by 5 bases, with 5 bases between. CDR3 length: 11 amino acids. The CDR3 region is CASKKTGELFF. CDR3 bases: TGTGCCAGCAAAAAGACCGGGGAGCTGTTTTTT.

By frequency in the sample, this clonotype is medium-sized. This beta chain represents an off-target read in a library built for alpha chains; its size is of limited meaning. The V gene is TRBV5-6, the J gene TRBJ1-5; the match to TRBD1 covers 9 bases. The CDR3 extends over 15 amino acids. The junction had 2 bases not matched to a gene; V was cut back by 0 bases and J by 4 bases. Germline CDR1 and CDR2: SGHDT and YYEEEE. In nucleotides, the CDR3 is TGTGCCAGCAGCTTGGCCGGGACAGGGAATCAGCCCCAGCATTTT. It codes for CASSLAGTGNQPQHF.

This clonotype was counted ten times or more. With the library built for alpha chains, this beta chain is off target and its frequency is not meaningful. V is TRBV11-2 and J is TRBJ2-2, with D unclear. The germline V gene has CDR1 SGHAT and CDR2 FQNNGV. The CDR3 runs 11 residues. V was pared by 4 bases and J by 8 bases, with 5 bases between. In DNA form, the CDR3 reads TGTGCCAGCAGCTCCCAGGGGGAGCTGTTTTTT. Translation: CASSSQGELFF.

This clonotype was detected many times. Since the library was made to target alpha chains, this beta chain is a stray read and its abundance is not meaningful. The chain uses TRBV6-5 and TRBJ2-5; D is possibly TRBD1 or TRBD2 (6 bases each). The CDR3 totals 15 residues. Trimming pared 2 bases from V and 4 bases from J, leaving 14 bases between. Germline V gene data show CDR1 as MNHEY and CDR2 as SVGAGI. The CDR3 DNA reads TGTGCCAGCAGTTACGTTTTCGGGGGCAGAGAGACCCAGTACTTC. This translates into CASSYVFGGRETQYF.